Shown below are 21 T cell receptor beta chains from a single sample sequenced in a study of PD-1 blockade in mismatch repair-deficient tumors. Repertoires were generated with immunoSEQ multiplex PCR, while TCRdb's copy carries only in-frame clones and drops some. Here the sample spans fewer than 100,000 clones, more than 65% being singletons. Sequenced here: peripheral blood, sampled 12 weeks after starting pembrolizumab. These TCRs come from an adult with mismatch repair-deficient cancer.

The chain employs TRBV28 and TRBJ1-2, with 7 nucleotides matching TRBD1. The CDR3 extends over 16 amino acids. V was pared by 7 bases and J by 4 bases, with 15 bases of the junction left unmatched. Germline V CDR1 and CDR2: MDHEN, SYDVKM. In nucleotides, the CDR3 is TGTGCCAGCATCGAGCAGGGGGTCGAATTTGTCTATGGCTACACCTTC. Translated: CASIEQGVEFVYGYTF.

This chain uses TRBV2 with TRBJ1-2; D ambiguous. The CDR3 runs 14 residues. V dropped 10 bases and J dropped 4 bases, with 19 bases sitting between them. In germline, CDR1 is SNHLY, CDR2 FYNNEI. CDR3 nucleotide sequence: TGTGCCACCGCTTCGGGAAGACGGATCTATGGCTACACCTTC. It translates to CATASGRRIYGYTF.

The CDR3 loop is CASSLARYGNYEQYF. CDR3 DNA sequence: TGTGCCAGCAGCTTAGCCCGGTACGGAAACTACGAGCAGTACTTC. This chain connects TRBV7-2 to TRBJ2-7, with D uncertain. The CDR3 is 15 amino acids. CDR1 and CDR2 (germline): SGHTA, FQGNSA. Deletions cut 0 bases from V and 3 bases from J, with 12 bases between. The full variable domain, its missing parts supplied by reference TRBV7-2 and TRBJ2-7, is GAGVSQSPSNKVTEKGKDVELRCDPISGHTALYWYRQSLGQGLEFLIYFQGNSAPDKSGLPSDRFSAERTGGSVSTLTIQRTQQEDSAVYLCASSLARYGNYEQYFGPGTRLTVT.

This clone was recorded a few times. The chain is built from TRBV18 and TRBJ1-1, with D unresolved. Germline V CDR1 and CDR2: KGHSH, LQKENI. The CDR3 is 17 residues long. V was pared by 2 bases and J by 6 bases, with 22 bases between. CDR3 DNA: TGTGCCAGCTCACCAAATTTACTCTCCAACGGTGAGCCTGAAGCTTTCTTT. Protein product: CASSPNLLSNGEPEAFF.

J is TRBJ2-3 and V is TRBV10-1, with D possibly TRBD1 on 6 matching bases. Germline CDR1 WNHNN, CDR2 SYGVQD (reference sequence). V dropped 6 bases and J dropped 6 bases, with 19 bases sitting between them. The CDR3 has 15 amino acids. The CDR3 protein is CASSKSTFDRDTQYF. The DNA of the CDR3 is TGCGCCAGCAGCAAGAGTACCTTTGACAGGGATACGCAGTATTTT.

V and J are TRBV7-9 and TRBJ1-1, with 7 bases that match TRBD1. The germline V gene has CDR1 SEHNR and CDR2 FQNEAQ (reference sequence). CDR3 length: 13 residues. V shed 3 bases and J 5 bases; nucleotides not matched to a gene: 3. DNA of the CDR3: TGTGCCAGCAGCTTTGACAGGGCGACTGAAGCTTTCTTT. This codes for CASSFDRATEAFF.

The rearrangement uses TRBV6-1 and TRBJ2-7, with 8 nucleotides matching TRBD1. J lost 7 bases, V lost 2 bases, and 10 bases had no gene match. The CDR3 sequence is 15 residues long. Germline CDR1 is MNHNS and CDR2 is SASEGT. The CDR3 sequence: CASSESGQGYGEQYF. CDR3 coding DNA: TGTGCCAGCAGTGAAAGCGGACAGGGATATGGGGAGCAGTACTTC.

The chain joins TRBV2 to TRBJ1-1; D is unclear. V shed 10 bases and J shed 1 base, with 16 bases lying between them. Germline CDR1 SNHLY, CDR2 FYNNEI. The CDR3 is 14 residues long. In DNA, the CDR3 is TGTGCCACCGCGGCGAGAGGAGGGAACACTGAAGCTTTCTTT. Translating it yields CATAARGGNTEAFF.

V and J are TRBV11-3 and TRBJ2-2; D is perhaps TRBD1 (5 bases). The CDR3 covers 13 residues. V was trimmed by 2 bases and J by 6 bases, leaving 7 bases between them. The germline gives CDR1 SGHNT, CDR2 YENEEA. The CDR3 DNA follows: TGTGCCAGCAGCTTATTAGGGGCCGGGGAGCTGTTTTTT. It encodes CASSLLGAGELFF.

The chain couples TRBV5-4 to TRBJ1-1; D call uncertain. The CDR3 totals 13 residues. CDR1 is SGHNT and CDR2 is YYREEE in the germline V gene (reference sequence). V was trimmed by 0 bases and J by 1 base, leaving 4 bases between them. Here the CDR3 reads CASSLAENTEAFF. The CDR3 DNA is TGTGCCAGCAGCTTGGCAGAGAACACTGAAGCTTTCTTT.

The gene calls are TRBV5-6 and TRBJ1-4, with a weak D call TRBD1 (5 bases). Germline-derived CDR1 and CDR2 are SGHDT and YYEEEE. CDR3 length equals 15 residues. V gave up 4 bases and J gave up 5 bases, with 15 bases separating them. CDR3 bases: TGTGCCAGCAGCCTCCAGGGACGGGCAAATGAAAAACTGTTTTTT. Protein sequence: CASSLQGRANEKLFF.

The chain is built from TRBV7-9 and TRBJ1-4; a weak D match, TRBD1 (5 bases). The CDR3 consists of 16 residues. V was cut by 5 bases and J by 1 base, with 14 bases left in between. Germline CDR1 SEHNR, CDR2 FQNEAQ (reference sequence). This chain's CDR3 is CASSPPGGGTNEKLFF. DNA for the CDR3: TGTGCCAGCAGCCCCCCCGGGGGAGGAACTAATGAAAAACTGTTTTTT. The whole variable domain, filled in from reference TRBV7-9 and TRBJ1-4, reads DTGVSQNPRHKITKRGQNVTFRCDPISEHNRLYWYRQTLGQGPEFLTYFQNEAQLEKSRLLSDRFSAERPKGSFSTLEIQRTEQGDSAMYLCASSPPGGGTNEKLFFGSGTQLSVL.

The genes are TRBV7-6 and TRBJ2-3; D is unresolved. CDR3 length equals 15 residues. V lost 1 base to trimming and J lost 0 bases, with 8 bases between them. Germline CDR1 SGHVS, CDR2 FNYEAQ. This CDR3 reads CASSLGRASTDTQYF. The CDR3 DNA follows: TGTGCCAGCAGCTTAGGCCGAGCGAGCACAGATACGCAGTATTTT.

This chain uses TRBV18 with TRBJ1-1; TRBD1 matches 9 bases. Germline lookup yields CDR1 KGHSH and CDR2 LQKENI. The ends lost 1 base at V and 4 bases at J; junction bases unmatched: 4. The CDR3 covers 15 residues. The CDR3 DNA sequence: TGTGCCAGCTCACCACGGACAGGGGAGGTCACTGAAGCTTTCTTT. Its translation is CASSPRTGEVTEAFF.

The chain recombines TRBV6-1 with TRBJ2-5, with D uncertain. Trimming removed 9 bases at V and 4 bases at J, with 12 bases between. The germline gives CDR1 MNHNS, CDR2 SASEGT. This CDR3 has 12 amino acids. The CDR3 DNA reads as TGTGCCAGTTCTAGGGAAGGAGAGACCCAGTACTTC. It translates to CASSREGETQYF.

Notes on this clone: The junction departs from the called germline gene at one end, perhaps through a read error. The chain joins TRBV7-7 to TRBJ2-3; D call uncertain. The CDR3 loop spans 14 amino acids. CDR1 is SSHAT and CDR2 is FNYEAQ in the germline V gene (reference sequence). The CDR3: CASSPDGSTDTQYF. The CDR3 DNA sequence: TGTGCTAGCAGCCCTGACGGGTCGACAGATACGCAGTATTTT. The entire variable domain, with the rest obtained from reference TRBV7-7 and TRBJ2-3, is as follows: GAGVSQSPRYKVTKRGQDVTLRCDPISSHATLYWYQQALGQGPEFLTYFNYEAQPDKSGLPSDRFSAERPEGSISTLTIQRTEQRDSAMYRCASSPDGSTDTQYFGPGTRLTVL.

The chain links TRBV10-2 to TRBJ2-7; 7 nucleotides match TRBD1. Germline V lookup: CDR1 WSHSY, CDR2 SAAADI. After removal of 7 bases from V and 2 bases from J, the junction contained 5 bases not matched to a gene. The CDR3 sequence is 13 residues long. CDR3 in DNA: TGCGCCAGCAAAGGGGGCCACACCTACGAGCAGTACTTC. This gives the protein CASKGGHTYEQYF.

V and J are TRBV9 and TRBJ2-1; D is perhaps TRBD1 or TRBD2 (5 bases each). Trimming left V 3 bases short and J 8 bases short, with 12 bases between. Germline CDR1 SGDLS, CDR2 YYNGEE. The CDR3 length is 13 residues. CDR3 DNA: TGTGCCAGCAGCGGGGGGTACTCGGATGAGCAGTTCTTC. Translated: CASSGGYSDEQFF.

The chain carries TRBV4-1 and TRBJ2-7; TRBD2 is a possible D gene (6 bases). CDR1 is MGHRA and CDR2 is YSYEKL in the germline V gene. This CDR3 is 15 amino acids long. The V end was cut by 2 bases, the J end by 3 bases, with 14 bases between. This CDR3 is CASSQIAVGDYEQYF. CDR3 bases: TGCGCCAGCAGCCAAATAGCGGTGGGGGACTACGAGCAGTACTTC.

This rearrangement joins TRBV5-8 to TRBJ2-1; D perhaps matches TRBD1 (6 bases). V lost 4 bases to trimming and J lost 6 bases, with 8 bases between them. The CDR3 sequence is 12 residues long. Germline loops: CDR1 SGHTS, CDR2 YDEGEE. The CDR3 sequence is CASSTDSNEQFF. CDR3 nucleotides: TGTGCCAGCAGCACGGACAGCAATGAGCAGTTCTTC.

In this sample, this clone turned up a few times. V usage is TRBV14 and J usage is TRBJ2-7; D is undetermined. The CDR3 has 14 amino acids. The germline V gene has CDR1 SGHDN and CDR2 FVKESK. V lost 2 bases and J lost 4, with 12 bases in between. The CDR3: CASSQSGLGYEQYF. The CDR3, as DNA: TGTGCCAGCAGCCAATCGGGCCTGGGGTACGAGCAGTACTTC.